These 10 T cell receptor beta chains were all obtained from the same sample, sequenced in a study of blood T cell repertoires in COVID-19. Libraries were prepared by immunoSEQ multiplex PCR; TCRdb keeps only in-frame clonotypes and omits some of them. This sample carries about 150,000 clones, 75% to 90% of them seen once, and the ten largest clones take roughly 4%. The sequenced material came from PBMCs or T cells enriched from blood (not recorded which). Every receptor here comes from a woman between 40 and 50 years old who had been exposed to COVID-19.

This rearrangement joins TRBV7-3 to TRBJ2-7, with 7 bases that match TRBD1. The CDR3 contains 12 residues. V lost 4 bases, J lost 6 bases, and 3 bases stayed unmatched. The germline gives CDR1 SGHTA, CDR2 FQGTGA. CDR3 sequence reads: CASSSTGVEQYF. The CDR3 DNA reads TGTGCCAGCAGCTCCACAGGGGTCGAGCAGTACTTC.

V and J are TRBV19 and TRBJ1-4, with a possible D match to TRBD1 (5 bases). There are 15 residues in the CDR3. Trimming removed 5 bases at V and 3 bases at J, with 13 bases between. The germline CDR1 and CDR2 sequences are LNHDA and SQIVND (reference sequence). The DNA of the CDR3 is TGTGCCAGTAGTTCGAGTGGGGGGGCTAATGAAAAACTGTTTTTT. Translation: CASSSSGGANEKLFF.

This clone has more than one count but fewer than ten. The chain has TRBV7-2 and TRBJ1-2; 9 positions agree with TRBD1. In germline, CDR1 is SGHTA, CDR2 FQGNSA. The CDR3 loop spans 15 amino acids. V lost 5 bases, J lost 7 bases, and 11 bases stayed unmatched. The CDR3: CASSRTKQGASGYTF. CDR3 in DNA: TGTGCCAGCAGCCGCACGAAACAGGGGGCAAGTGGCTACACCTTC.

CDR3 residues: CASSLVTSGGDTQYF. CDR3 bases: TGCGCCAGCAGCTTGGTGACTAGCGGGGGAGATACGCAGTATTTT. V is TRBV5-1 and J is TRBJ2-3, with 12 bases matching TRBD2. The germline V gene has CDR1 SGHRS and CDR2 YFSETQ. This CDR3 region has 15 residues. Trimming removed 0 bases from V and 5 bases from J; junction bases left unmatched: 1. The complete variable domain, with remaining parts taken from reference TRBV5-1 and TRBJ2-3, reads KAGVTQTPRYLIKTRGQQVTLSCSPISGHRSVSWYQQTPGQGLQFLFEYFSETQRNKGNFPGRFSGRQFSNSRSEMNVSTLELGDSALYLCASSLVTSGGDTQYFGPGTRLTVL.

The chain couples TRBV6-1 to TRBJ1-1; D is unclear. CDR1 is MNHNS, CDR2 SASEGT, per germline. This CDR3 region has 16 residues. V was cut by 3 bases and J by 4 bases, with 18 bases left in between. The CDR3 loop reads CASSDDYTAWATEAFF. CDR3 nucleotides: TGTGCCAGCAGTGACGACTATACTGCGTGGGCCACTGAAGCTTTCTTT.

There are a few counts of this clone. The rearrangement uses TRBV28 and TRBJ1-2, with 11 bases aligning to TRBD1. Germline CDR1 reads MDHEN; CDR2 reads SYDVKM. Germline trimming cut 5 bases from V and 6 bases from J; bases unmatched to any gene: 2. The CDR3 extends over 13 amino acids. For the CDR3, the DNA is TGTGCCAGCAGTCGGACAGGGGGCGATGGCTACACCTTC. Translation: CASSRTGGDGYTF.

The rearrangement joins TRBV28 to TRBJ2-7, with D perhaps TRBD1 (6 bases). Germline V gene sequence: CDR1 MDHEN, CDR2 SYDVKM. Trimming took 6 bases from V and 8 from J, leaving 23 bases between them. The CDR3 sequence is 15 residues long. CDR3 region: CASRSPRDTRIKQYF. The CDR3 DNA reads as TGTGCCAGCAGATCCCCCCGGGACACACGAATTAAGCAGTACTTC.

The CDR3 region is CASSFRDRESTEAFF. The DNA for the CDR3 is TGTGCCAGCAGCTTCCGGGACAGGGAGAGCACTGAAGCTTTCTTT. The chain carries TRBV7-8 and TRBJ1-1; TRBD1 aligns across 9 bases. V dropped 3 bases and J dropped 4; count of bases not matched to a gene: 6. From germline, CDR1 is SGHVS and CDR2 FQNEAQ. The CDR3 consists of 15 residues.

The sample holds one count of this clone. The chain combines TRBV6-2 or TRBV6-3 with TRBJ2-1; TRBD2 matches 13 bases. The germline V gene encodes CDR1 MNHEY and CDR2 SVGEGT. V was clipped by 0 bases and J by 4 bases; unmatched bases: 0. The CDR3 contains 16 residues. The CDR3 sequence is CASSYSTSGGYNEQFF. The CDR3 nucleotides are TGTGCCAGCAGTTACTCGACTAGCGGGGGGTACAATGAGCAGTTCTTC.

This clone showed up just once. The V and J genes are TRBV6-1 and TRBJ2-7; the D is unclear. Germline CDR1 reads MNHNS; CDR2 reads SASEGT. V lost 1 base and J 3 bases, leaving 4 bases between the germline ends. The CDR3 length is 12 residues. CDR3 sequence reads: CASSEDIYEQYF. The CDR3 DNA reads as TGTGCCAGCAGTGAAGATATCTACGAGCAGTACTTC.